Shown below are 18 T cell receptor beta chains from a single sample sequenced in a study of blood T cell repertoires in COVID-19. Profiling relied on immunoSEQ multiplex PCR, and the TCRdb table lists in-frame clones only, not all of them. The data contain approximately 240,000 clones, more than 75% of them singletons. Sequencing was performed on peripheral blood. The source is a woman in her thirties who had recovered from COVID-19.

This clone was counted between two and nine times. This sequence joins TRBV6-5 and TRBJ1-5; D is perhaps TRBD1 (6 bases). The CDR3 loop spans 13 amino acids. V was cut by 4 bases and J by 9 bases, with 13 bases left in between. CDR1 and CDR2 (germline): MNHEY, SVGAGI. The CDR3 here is CASSSGQRRPQHF. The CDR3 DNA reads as TGTGCCAGCAGTTCCGGACAGAGACGGCCCCAGCATTTT.

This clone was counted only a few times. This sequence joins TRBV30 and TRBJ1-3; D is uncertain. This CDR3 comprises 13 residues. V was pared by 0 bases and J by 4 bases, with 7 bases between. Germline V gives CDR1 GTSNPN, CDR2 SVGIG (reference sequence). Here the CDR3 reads CAWSVSKGNTIYF. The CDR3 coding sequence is TGTGCCTGGAGTGTCAGTAAGGGAAACACCATATATTTT.

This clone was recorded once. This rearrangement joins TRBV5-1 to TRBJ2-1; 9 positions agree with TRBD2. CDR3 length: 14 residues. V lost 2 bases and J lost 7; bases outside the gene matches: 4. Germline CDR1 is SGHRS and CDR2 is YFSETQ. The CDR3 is CASSLSAGGNEQFF. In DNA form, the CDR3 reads TGCGCCAGCAGCTTATCAGCGGGGGGAAATGAGCAGTTCTTC.

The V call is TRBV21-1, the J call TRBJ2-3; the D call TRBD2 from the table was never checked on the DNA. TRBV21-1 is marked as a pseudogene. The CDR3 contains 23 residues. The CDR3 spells CASSKVRWEGLAGGKHVTDTQYF. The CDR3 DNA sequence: TGTGCCAGCAGCAAAGTCCGGTGGGAAGGACTAGCGGGGGGGAAACACGTCACAGATACGCAGTATTTT.

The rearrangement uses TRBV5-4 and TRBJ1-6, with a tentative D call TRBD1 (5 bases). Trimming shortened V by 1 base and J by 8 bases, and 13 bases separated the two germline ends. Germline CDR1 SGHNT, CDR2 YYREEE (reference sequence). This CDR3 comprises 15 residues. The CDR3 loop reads CASSLREGDYSPLHF. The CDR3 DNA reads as TGTGCCAGCAGCTTGAGGGAAGGGGATTATTCACCCCTCCACTTT. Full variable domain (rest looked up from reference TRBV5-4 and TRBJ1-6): ETGVTQSPTHLIKTRGQQVTLRCSSQSGHNTVSWYQQALGQGPQFIFQYYREEENGRGNFPPRFSGLQFPNYSSELNVNALELDDSALYLCASSLREGDYSPLHFGNGTRLTVT.

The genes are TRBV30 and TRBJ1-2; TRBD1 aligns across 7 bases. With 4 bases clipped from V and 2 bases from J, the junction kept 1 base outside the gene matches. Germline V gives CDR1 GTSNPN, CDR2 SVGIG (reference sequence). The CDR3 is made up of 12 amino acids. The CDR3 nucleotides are TGTGCCTGGAACAGGGGCAACTATGGCTACACCTTC. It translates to CAWNRGNYGYTF.

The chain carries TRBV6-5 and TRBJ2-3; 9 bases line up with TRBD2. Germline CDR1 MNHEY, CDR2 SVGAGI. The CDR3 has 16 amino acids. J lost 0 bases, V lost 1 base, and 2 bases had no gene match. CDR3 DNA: TGTGCCAGCAGTTACTGGAGCGGGGGGAGCACAGATACGCAGTATTTT. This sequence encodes CASSYWSGGSTDTQYF.

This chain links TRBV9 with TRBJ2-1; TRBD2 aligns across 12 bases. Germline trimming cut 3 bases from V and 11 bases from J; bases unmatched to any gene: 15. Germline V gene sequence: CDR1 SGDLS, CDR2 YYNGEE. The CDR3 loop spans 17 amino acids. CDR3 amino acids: CASSASSGLAGLNKQFF. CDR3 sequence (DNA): TGTGCCAGCAGCGCATCATCTGGACTAGCGGGGTTGAATAAGCAGTTCTTC.

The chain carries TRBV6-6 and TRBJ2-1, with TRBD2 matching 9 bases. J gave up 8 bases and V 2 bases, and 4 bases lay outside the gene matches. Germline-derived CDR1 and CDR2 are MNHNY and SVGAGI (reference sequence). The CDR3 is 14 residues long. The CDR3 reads CASSYGGGEDEQFF. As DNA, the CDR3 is TGTGCCAGCAGTTACGGCGGGGGGGAGGATGAGCAGTTCTTC.

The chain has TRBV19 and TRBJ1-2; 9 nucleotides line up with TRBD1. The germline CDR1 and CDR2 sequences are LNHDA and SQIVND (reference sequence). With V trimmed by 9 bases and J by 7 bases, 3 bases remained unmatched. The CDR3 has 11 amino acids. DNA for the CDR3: TGTGCCAGCCTACAGGGGGCTGGCTACACCTTC. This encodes CASLQGAGYTF.

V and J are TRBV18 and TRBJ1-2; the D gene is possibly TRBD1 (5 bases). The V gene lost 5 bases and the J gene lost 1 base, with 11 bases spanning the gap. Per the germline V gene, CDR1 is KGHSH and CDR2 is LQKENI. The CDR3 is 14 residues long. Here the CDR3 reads CASSGADSNYGYTF. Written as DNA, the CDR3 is TGTGCCAGCTCAGGGGCAGATAGTAACTATGGCTACACCTTC.

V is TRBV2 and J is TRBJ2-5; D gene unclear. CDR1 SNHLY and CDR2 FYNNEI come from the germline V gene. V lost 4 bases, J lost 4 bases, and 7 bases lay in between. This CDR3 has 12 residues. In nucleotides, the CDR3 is TGTGCCAGCAGTGGACTTCGAGAGACCCAGTACTTC. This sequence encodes CASSGLRETQYF.

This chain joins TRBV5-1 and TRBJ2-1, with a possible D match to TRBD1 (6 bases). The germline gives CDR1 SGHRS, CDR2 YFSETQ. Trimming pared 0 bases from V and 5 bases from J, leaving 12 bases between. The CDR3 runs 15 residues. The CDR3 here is CASSLEPGQHNEQFF. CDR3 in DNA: TGCGCCAGCAGCTTGGAGCCGGGACAACACAATGAGCAGTTCTTC.

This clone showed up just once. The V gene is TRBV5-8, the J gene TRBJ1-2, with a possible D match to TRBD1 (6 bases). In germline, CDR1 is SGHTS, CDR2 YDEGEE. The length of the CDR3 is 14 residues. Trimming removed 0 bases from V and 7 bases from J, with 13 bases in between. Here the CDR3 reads CASSLVVGALGYTF. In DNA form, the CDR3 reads TGTGCCAGCAGCTTGGTGGTGGGGGCGCTTGGCTACACCTTC. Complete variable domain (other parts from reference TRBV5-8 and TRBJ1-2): EAGVTQSPTHLIKTRGQQATLRCSPISGHTSVYWYQQALGLGLQFLLWYDEGEERNRGNFPPRFSGRQFPNYSSELNVNALELEDSALYLCASSLVVGALGYTFGSGTRLTVV.

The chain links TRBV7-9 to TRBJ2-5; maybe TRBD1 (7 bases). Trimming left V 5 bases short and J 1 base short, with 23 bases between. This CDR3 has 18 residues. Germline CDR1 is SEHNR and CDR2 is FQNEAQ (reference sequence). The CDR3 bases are TGTGCCAGCAGCCCAACGACTGTCCCAGGGGGGACCCAAGAGACCCAGTACTTC. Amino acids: CASSPTTVPGGTQETQYF. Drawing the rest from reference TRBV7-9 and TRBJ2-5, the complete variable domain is DTGVSQNPRHKITKRGQNVTFRCDPISEHNRLYWYRQTLGQGPEFLTYFQNEAQLEKSRLLSDRFSAERPKGSFSTLEIQRTEQGDSAMYLCASSPTTVPGGTQETQYFGPGTRLLVL.

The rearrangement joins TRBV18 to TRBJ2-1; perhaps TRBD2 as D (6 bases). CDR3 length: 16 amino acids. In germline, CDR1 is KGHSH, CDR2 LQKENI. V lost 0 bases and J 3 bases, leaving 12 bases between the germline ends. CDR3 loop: CASSPPNGGFYNEQFF. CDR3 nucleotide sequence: TGTGCCAGCTCACCACCAAACGGGGGTTTCTACAATGAGCAGTTCTTC.

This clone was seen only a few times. CDR3 loop: CASSLSGQLNTEAFF. The CDR3 DNA is TGTGCCAGCAGTTTATCGGGACAACTAAACACTGAAGCTTTCTTT. V is TRBV27 and J is TRBJ1-1, with D perhaps TRBD1 (6 bases). The CDR3 is made up of 15 amino acids. The V end lost 0 bases, the J end lost 2 bases, and 10 bases lay between the germline ends. The germline gives CDR1 MNHEY, CDR2 SMNVEV (reference sequence).

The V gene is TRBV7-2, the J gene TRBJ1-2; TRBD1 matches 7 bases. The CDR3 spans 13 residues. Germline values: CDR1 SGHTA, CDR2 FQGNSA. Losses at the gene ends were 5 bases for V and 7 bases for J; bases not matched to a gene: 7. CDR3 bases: TGTGCCAGCAGCATTGACAGGGTAACTGGCTACACCTTC. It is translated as CASSIDRVTGYTF.